One sample yielded the 17 T cell receptor beta chains listed below, sequenced in a study of T-cell reconstitution after alpha-beta-depleted transplantation in children (dated by TCRdb to about 2016). Reading the label with the study, this specimen's treatment or condition is: allogeneic hematopoietic cell transplantation with graft depleted of TCRalphabeta T cells and CD19 B cells. Receptors were amplified or captured by PCR. The instrument was an Illumina HiSeq 2500. To normalize quantification of the TCRbeta repertoire, the TCR libraries were built with molecular barcoding that relied on unique molecular identifiers. The public sequencing data were trimmed at Q25 with fastp and processed into clonotypes with MiXCR by TCRdb, which kept only in-frame beta chains. Every distinct CDR3 protein forms one entry, paired with its most common genes and DNA. The sample records about 150,000 distinct CDR3 sequences, about 9% of which are singletons. 15% to 20% of the sample belongs to the ten largest clones.

Sequencing was performed on PBMCs, mostly from graft donor cells, taken 180 days after TCRalphabeta/CD19-depleted stem cell transplant. The receptor set was obtained from a female patient aged 2-9 years who had a stem cell transplant for congenital amegakaryocytic thrombocytopenia, so the T cells may come from the graft donor.

This clonotype showed up many times. In DNA, the CDR3 is TGCAGTGCTAGAGGCACAGATACGCAGTATTTT. It codes for CSARGTDTQYF. The rearrangement links TRBV20-1 to TRBJ2-3; no clear D gene. CDR1 is DFQATT and CDR2 is SNEGSKA in the germline V gene (reference sequence). The V and J ends lost 1 base and 1 base respectively, with 0 bases between them. The CDR3 sequence is 11 residues long.

This clonotype was seen at least ten times. The V call is TRBV12-3 or TRBV12-4, the J call TRBJ2-5, with TRBD1 identical over 8 bases. The CDR3 consists of 14 residues. The trim removed 4 bases at V and 7 bases at J, leaving 8 bases unmatched. DNA of the CDR3: TGTGCCAGCAGTTCCGGGACAGGCGTCGGGACCCAGTACTTC. It is translated as CASSSGTGVGTQYF.

This clonotype appeared a few times. The chain couples TRBV4-2 to TRBJ2-1; 9 bases agree with TRBD1. The CDR3 spans 16 residues. Germline CDR1 and CDR2: LGHNA and YNFKEQ. The V and J ends lost 4 bases and 4 bases, in that order; junction bases with no gene match: 8. The CDR3 region is CASSLVGDRGYNEQFF. Written as DNA, the CDR3 is TGTGCCAGCAGCCTCGTAGGAGACAGGGGGTACAATGAGCAGTTCTTC.

To note about this clonotype: One end of the junction varies from germline; a read error may be responsible. This rearrangement joins TRBV5-6 to TRBJ1-1; no clear D. CDR3 length equals 12 residues. In germline, CDR1 is SGHDT, CDR2 YYEEEE. DNA of the CDR3: TGTTCCAGCAGCTTGGTTCGAACTGAAGCTTTCTTT. It codes for CSSSLVRTEAFF.

This clonotype showed up just a few times. V gene TRBV19 combines with J gene TRBJ2-7, with TRBD1 identical over 10 bases. V trimming: 3 bases; J trimming: 4 bases; junction bases outside the gene matches: 6. This CDR3 region has 15 residues. CDR1 is LNHDA and CDR2 is SQIVND in the germline V gene (reference sequence). In DNA, the CDR3 is TGTGCCAGTAGTATCTTGGGGACAGGGGCTTACGAGCAGTACTTC. It specifies CASSILGTGAYEQYF.

The chain is built from TRBV12-3 or TRBV12-4 and TRBJ2-4, with D possibly being TRBD1 (5 bases). Trimming cost V 8 bases and J 0 bases, with 14 bases left between them. CDR3 length: 15 amino acids. The CDR3 sequence: CASSSGALAKNIQYF. In DNA, the CDR3 is TGTGCCAGCTCCTCTGGGGCTCTAGCCAAAAACATTCAGTACTTC.

This clonotype was picked up many times. This chain connects TRBV4-3 to TRBJ2-2; no clear D. This CDR3 region has 15 residues. Trimming removed 1 base from V and 3 bases from J, with 9 bases in between. Looked up from germline, CDR1 is LGHNA and CDR2 is YSLEER. The CDR3: CASSQGAVYTGELFF. Written as DNA, the CDR3 is TGCGCCAGCAGCCAAGGCGCGGTGTACACCGGGGAGCTGTTTTTT.

A few counts support this clonotype. The V and J genes are TRBV5-1 and TRBJ1-4, with 9 bases aligning to TRBD1. The CDR3 spans 15 residues. With 4 bases clipped from V and 7 bases from J, the junction kept 8 bases outside the gene matches. The germline V gene encodes CDR1 SGHRS and CDR2 YFSETQ. The CDR3 bases are TGCGCCAGCAGCGCAACCTCGGGACAGGGTGAAAAACTGTTTTTT. It translates to CASSATSGQGEKLFF.

This clonotype was found many times. V is TRBV18 and J is TRBJ1-2, with D uncertain. Between the trimmed V and J ends, which lost 0 bases and 3 bases, there was a span of 14 bases. This CDR3 is built from 16 residues. The V gene's germline CDR1 is KGHSH and CDR2 LQKENI. The CDR3 reads CASSPPSVNPHYGYTF. For the CDR3, the DNA is TGTGCCAGCTCACCACCATCCGTTAATCCCCACTATGGCTACACCTTC.

As for this clonotype: Compared with germline, one end of the junction differs, possibly owing to a read error. The chain joins TRBV7-9 to TRBJ2-1; the D is unclear. The CDR3 has 16 residues. Germline V gene lookup returns CDR1 SEHNR and CDR2 FQNEAQ (reference sequence). The CDR3 spells CASSPSMGPSYNEQFF. CDR3 DNA: TGTGCTAGCAGCCCTAGTATGGGTCCTTCCTACAATGAGCAGTTCTTC.

V usage is TRBV5-1 and J usage is TRBJ2-6, with no clear D. The V and J ends lost 4 bases and 1 base respectively, with 9 bases between them. The CDR3 covers 15 residues. Germline CDR1 and CDR2: SGHRS and YFSETQ. The CDR3 sequence is CASSPTASGANVLTF. CDR3 coding DNA: TGCGCCAGCAGCCCCACAGCTTCTGGGGCCAACGTCCTGACTTTC.

Of note for this clonotype: A read error may be the cause here, since a much bigger clone is one base away. The V call is TRBV20-1, the J call TRBJ2-7; TRBD2 agrees at 8 bases. Trimming at V came to 3 bases and at J to 5 bases, leaving 3 bases not matched to a gene. CDR3 length: 12 residues. Germline CDR1 is DFQATT and CDR2 is SNEGSKA (reference sequence). Here the CDR3 DNA reads TGCAGTGCTAGGACTAGCGCCCACGAGCAGTACTTC. Translated: CSARTSAHEQYF.

Ten or more counts support this clonotype. The chain is built from TRBV7-3 and TRBJ1-2, with 7 positions matching TRBD1. The CDR3 has 14 residues. V dropped 3 bases and J dropped 3; count of bases not matched to a gene: 4. Germline-derived CDR1 and CDR2 are SGHTA and FQGTGA. The CDR3 bases are TGTGCCAGCAGCTTGGCCGGGACAGACTATGGCTACACCTTC. Amino acid sequence: CASSLAGTDYGYTF.

This clonotype has more than one count but fewer than ten. The chain combines TRBV20-1 with TRBJ1-1, with a weak D call TRBD1 (5 bases). The V gene lost 6 bases and the J gene lost 8 bases, with 16 bases spanning the gap. The germline CDR1 and CDR2 sequences are DFQATT and SNEGSKA (reference sequence). The CDR3 spans 12 residues. The CDR3 region is CSAKGPGGEAFF. In DNA, the CDR3 is TGCAGTGCAAAGGGGCCAGGCGGGGAAGCTTTCTTT.

This clonotype was picked up a small number of times. The J gene is TRBJ2-7, the V gene TRBV20-1; D is tentatively TRBD1 or TRBD2 (5 bases each). The CDR3 extends over 13 amino acids. CDR1 and CDR2 (germline): DFQATT, SNEGSKA (reference sequence). The germline V and J ends were trimmed by 6 bases and 3 bases, with 15 bases remaining between them. As DNA, the CDR3 is TGCAGTGCCGGACAAGGACTCTTCTACGAGCAGTACTTC. This translates into CSAGQGLFYEQYF.

In this sample, this clonotype turned up a few times. The genes are TRBV20-1 and TRBJ2-5; D is ambiguous. CDR1 is DFQATT, CDR2 SNEGSKA, per germline (reference sequence). The length of the CDR3 is 13 residues. With 7 bases removed from V and 5 bases from J, the gap between germline ends came to 17 bases. CDR3: CSDLGAIGETQYF. Here the CDR3 DNA reads TGCAGTGACCTCGGTGCGATAGGGGAGACCCAGTACTTC.

This clonotype was seen a handful of times. The chain employs TRBV30 and TRBJ2-3; 7 nucleotides line up with TRBD1. The J segment lost 4 bases and the V segment lost 4 bases, leaving 5 bases of the junction unmatched. The CDR3 runs 13 residues. Germline values: CDR1 GTSNPN, CDR2 SVGIG (reference sequence). The CDR3 sequence is CAWTRGGPDTQYF. The CDR3 nucleotides read TGTGCCTGGACAAGAGGGGGCCCAGATACGCAGTATTTT. The full variable domain, completed using reference TRBV30 and TRBJ2-3, is SQTIHQWPATLVQPVGSPLSLECTVEGTSNPNLYWYRQAAGRGLQLLFYSVGIGQISSEVPQNLSASRPQDRQFILSSKKLLLSDSGFYLCAWTRGGPDTQYFGPGTRLTVL.